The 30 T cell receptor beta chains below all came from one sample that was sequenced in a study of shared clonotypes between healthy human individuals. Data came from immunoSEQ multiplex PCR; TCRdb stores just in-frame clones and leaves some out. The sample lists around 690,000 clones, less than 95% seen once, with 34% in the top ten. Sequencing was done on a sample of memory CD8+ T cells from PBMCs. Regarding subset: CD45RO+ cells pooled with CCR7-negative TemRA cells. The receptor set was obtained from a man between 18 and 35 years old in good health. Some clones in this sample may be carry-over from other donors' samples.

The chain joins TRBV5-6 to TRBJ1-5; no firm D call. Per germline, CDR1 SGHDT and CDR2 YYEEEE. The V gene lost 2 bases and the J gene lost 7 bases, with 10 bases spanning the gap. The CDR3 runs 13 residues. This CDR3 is CASSLGLRQPQHF. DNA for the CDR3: TGTGCCAGCAGCTTAGGCTTGCGGCAGCCCCAGCATTTT.

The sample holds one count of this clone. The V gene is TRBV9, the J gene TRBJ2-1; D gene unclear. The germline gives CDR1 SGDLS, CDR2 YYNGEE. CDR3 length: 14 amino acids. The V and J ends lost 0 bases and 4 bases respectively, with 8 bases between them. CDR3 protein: CASSVENGYNEQFF. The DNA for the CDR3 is TGTGCCAGCAGCGTAGAAAACGGTTACAATGAGCAGTTCTTC. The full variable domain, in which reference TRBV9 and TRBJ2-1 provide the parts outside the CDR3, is DSGVTQTPKHLITATGQRVTLRCSPRSGDLSVYWYQQSLDQGLQFLIQYYNGEERAKGNILERFSAQQFPDLHSELNLSSLELGDSALYFCASSVENGYNEQFFGPGTRLTVL.

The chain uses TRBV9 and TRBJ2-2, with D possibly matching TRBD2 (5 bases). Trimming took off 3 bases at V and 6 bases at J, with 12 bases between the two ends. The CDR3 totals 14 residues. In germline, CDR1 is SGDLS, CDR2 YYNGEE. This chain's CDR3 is CASSERSGPGELFF. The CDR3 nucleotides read TGTGCCAGCAGCGAGAGGAGCGGCCCCGGGGAGCTGTTTTTT.

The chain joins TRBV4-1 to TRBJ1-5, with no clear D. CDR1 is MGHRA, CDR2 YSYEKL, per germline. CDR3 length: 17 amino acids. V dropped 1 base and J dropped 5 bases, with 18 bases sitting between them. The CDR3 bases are TGCGCCAGCAGCCAAGGTGCCCCCGGGTACGGTGATCAGCCCCAGCATTTT. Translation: CASSQGAPGYGDQPQHF.

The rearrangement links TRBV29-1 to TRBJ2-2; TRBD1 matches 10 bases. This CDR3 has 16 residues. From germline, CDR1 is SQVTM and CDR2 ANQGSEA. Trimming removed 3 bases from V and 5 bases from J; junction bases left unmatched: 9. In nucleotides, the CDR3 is TGCAGCGTTGACCCCGACAGGGGGCTAGGGACCGGGGAGCTGTTTTTT. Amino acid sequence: CSVDPDRGLGTGELFF.

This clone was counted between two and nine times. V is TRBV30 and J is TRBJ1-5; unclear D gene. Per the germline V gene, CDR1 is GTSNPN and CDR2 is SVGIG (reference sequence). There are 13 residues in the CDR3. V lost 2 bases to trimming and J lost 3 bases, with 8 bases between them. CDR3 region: CAWSRSDNQPQHF. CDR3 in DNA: TGTGCCTGGAGTCGCAGCGACAATCAGCCCCAGCATTTT.

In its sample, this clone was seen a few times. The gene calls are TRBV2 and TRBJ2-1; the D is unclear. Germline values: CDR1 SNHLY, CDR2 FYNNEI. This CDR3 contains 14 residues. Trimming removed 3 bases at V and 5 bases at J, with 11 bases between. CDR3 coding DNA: TGTGCCAGCAGTGATATAGGGTCAAACAATGAGCAGTTCTTC. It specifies CASSDIGSNNEQFF.

CDR3 sequence reads: CASSPEGIYTGELFF. For the CDR3, the DNA is TGTGCCAGCAGCCCAGAGGGGATCTACACCGGGGAGCTGTTTTTT. This chain uses TRBV7-9 with TRBJ2-2; D possibly uses TRBD1 or TRBD2 (5 bases each). Germline V gene data show CDR1 as SEHNR and CDR2 as FQNEAQ (reference sequence). Trimming removed 5 bases at V and 3 bases at J, with 13 bases between. The CDR3 consists of 15 residues.

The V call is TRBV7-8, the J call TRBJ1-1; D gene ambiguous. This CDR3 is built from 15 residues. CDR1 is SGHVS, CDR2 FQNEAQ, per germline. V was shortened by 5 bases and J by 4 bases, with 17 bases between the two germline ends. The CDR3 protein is CASSPLPSLTTEAFF. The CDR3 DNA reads TGTGCCAGCAGCCCCCTCCCCTCCCTCACCACTGAAGCTTTCTTT.

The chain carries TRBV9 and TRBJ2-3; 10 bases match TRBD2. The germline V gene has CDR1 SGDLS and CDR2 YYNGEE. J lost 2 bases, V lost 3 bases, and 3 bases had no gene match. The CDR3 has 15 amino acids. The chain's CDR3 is CASSEGLAATDTQYF. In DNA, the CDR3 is TGTGCCAGCAGCGAAGGACTAGCGGCCACAGATACGCAGTATTTT.

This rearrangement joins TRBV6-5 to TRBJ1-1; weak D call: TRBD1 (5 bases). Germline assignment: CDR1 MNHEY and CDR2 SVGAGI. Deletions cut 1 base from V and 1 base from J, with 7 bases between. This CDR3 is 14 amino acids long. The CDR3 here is CASSYYRGNTEAFF. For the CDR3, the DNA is TGTGCCAGCAGTTACTATAGGGGGAACACTGAAGCTTTCTTT.

As DNA, the CDR3 is TGTGCCAGCAGTGAGCCCAGCGGGAGTGTCACCGGGGAGCTGTTTTTT. It codes for CASSEPSGSVTGELFF. The chain is built from TRBV6-1 and TRBJ2-2, with 8 bases fitting TRBD2. The germline V gene encodes CDR1 MNHNS and CDR2 SASEGT. The CDR3 spans 16 residues. V shed 3 bases, J shed 4 bases, and the junction held 7 bases outside the gene matches.

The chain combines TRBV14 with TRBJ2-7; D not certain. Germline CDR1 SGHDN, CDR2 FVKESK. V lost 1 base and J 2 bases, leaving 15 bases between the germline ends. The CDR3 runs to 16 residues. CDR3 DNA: TGTGCCAGCAGCCAAGTGAGATCCAAGAGGACCTACGAGCAGTACTTC. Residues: CASSQVRSKRTYEQYF.

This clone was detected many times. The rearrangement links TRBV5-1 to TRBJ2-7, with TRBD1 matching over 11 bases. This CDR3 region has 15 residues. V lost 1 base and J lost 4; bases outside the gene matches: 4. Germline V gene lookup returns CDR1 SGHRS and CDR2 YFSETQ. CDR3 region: CASSLIGTGGYEQYF. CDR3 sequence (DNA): TGCGCCAGCAGCTTGATTGGGACAGGGGGGTACGAGCAGTACTTC.

DNA for the CDR3: TGTGCCAGCAACCACCCTCCCCGAGATACGCAGTATTTT. This codes for CASNHPPRDTQYF. The chain combines TRBV2 with TRBJ2-3; D unclear. The CDR3 totals 13 residues. The V end was cut by 7 bases, the J end by 5 bases, with 13 bases between. From germline, CDR1 is SNHLY and CDR2 FYNNEI.

CDR3 sequence reads: CAVGGLPSSEKLFF. The DNA for the CDR3 is TGTGCCGTTGGGGGGCTGCCATCCAGTGAAAAACTGTTTTTT. The J gene is TRBJ1-4, the V gene TRBV27, with a possible D match to TRBD1 (6 bases). CDR1 is MNHEY and CDR2 is SMNVEV in the germline V gene (reference sequence). The germline V and J ends were trimmed by 11 bases and 7 bases, with 20 bases remaining between them. CDR3 length equals 14 residues.

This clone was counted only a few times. CDR3 loop: CASSTTDFEDTEAFF. CDR3 in DNA: TGTGCCAGCAGTACGACCGACTTTGAGGACACTGAAGCTTTCTTT. The rearrangement links TRBV28 to TRBJ1-1; D unresolved. Germline loops: CDR1 MDHEN, CDR2 SYDVKM. The CDR3 is 15 amino acids. Trimming took 5 bases from V and 3 from J, leaving 16 bases between them.

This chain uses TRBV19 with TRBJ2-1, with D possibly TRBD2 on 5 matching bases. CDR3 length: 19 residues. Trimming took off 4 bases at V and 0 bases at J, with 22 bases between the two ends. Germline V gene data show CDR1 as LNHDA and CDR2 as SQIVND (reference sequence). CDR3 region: CASSRKGDPGGSSYNEQFF. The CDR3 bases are TGTGCCAGTAGTAGAAAGGGAGATCCAGGTGGAAGCTCCTACAATGAGCAGTTCTTC. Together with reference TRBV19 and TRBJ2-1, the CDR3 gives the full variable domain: DGGITQSPKYLFRKEGQNVTLSCEQNLNHDAMYWYRQDPGQGLRLIYYSQIVNDFQKGDIAEGYSVSREKKESFPLTVTSAQKNPTAFYLCASSRKGDPGGSSYNEQFFGPGTRLTVL.

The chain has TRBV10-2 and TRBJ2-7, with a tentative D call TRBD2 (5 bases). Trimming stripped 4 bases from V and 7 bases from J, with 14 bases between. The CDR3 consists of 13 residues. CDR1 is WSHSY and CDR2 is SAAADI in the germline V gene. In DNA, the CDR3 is TGCGCCAGCAGTGTTTACCTCCGGGGTGAGCAGTACTTC. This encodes CASSVYLRGEQYF.

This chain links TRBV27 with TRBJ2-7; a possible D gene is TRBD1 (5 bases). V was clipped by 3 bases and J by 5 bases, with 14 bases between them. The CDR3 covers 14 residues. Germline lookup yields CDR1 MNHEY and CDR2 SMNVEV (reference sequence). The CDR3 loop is CASSFGAGINEQYF. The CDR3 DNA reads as TGTGCCAGCAGTTTTGGGGCAGGGATCAACGAGCAGTACTTC.

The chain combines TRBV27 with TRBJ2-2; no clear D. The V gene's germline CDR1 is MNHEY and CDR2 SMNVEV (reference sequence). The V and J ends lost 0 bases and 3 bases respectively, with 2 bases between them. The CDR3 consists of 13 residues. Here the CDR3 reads CASSLSDTGELFF. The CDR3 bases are TGTGCCAGCAGTTTATCGGACACCGGGGAGCTGTTTTTT.

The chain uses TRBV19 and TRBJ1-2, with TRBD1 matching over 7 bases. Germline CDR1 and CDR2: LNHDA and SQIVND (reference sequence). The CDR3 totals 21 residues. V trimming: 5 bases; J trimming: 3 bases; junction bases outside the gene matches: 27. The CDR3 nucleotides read TGTGCCAGTAGTGGGACACTCGGGACAGATATTGCCCCCGCCTTTTACTATGGCTACACCTTC. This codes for CASSGTLGTDIAPAFYYGYTF.

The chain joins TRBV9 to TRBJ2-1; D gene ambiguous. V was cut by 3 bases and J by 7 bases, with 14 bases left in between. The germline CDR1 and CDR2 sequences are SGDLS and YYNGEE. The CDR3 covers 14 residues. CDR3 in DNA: TGTGCCAGCAGCGGACCTGGGGTAGGAAATGAGCAGTTCTTC. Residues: CASSGPGVGNEQFF.

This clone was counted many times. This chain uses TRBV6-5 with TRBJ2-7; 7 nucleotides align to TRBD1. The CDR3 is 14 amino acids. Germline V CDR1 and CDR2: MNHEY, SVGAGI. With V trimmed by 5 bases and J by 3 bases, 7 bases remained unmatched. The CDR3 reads CASSLGQTSYEQYF. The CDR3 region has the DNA TGTGCCAGCAGTCTGGGACAGACCAGCTACGAGCAGTACTTC.

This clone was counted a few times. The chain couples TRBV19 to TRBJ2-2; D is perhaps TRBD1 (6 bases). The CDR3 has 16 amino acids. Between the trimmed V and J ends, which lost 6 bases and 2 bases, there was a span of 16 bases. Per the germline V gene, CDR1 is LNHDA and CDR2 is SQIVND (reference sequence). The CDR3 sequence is CASSNTPGHNTGELFF. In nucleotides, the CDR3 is TGTGCCAGTAGCAATACCCCGGGACATAACACCGGGGAGCTGTTTTTT.

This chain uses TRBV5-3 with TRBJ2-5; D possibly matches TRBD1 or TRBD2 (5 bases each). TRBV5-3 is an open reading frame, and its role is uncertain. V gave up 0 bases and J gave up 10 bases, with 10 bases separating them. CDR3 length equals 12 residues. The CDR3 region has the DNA TGTGCCAGAAGCTTGGACGTGGGGGTCCAGTACTTC. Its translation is CARSLDVGVQYF.

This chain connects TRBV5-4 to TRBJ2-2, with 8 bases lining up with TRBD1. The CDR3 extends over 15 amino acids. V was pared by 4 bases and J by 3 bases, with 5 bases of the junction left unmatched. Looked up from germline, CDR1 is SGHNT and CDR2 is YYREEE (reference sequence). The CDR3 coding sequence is TGTGCCAGCAGCCCCGACAGGGGATACACCGGGGAGCTGTTTTTT. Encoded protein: CASSPDRGYTGELFF.

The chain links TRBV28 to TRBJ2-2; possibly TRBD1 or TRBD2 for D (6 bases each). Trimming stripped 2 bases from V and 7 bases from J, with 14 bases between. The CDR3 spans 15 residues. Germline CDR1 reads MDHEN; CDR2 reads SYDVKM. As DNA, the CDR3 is TGTGCCAGCAGTTTAGGGGGGCGTTCGGGCGGGGAGCTGTTTTTT. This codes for CASSLGGRSGGELFF.

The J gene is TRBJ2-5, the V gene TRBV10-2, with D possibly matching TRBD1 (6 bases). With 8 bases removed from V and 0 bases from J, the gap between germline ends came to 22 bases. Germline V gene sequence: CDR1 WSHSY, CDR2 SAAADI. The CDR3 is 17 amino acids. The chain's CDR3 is CASLNHRNREDQETQYF. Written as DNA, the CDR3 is TGCGCCAGCCTTAATCATAGAAACAGGGAAGACCAAGAGACCCAGTACTTC.

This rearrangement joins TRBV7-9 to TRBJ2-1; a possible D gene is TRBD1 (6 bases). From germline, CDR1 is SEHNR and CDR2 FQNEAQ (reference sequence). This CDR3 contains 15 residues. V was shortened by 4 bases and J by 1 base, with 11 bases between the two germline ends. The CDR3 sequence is CASSSRQGSYNEQFF. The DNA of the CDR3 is TGTGCCAGCAGCTCGCGCCAGGGGTCCTACAATGAGCAGTTCTTC.